The sequence of this T cell receptor (beta chain) was determined in a study of T-cell reconstitution after alpha-beta-depleted transplantation in children. The sample holds many counts of this clonotype. CDR3 length: 15 amino acids. Germline V gene lookup returns CDR1 SGHRS and CDR2 YFSETQ. V dropped 4 bases and J dropped 3; count of bases not matched to a gene: 6. Unique molecular identifiers were built into the TCRbeta library. TCRdb independently ran MiXCR on the PCR reads; one entry per CDR3 protein. Here the sample spans approximately 500,000 distinct CDR3 sequences, more than 20% being singletons.

The specimen was PBMCs, collected before TCRalphabeta/CD19-depleted stem cell transplant. J is TRBJ2-1 and V is TRBV5-1; 8 bases map to TRBD1. The sequence came from a boy in the first two years of life with Wiskott-Aldrich syndrome, due to receive a stem cell transplant. In nucleotides, the CDR3 is TGCGCCAGCAGCCTTACGACAGGGGTCTACAATGAGCAGTTCTTC. Amino acids: CASSLTTGVYNEQFF.